Each of the 4 T cell receptor beta chains below was sequenced from the same sample in a study of CD8+CD57+ T cells in acquired aplastic anemia. The TCR beta profiling, which covered VDJ combination and CDR3 sequence, was carried out using genomic DNA as the template. TCRdb fed the reads into MiXCR, producing one record per CDR3 protein. Of about 220,000 distinct CDR3 sequences in the sample, approximately 35% were seen once. The material sequenced was sorted CD4+, CD8+, or CD8+CD57+ T cells (not recorded which) from PBMCs. All receptors come from a human donor in good health, serving as a control.

The V and J genes are TRBV2 and TRBJ2-1, with 11 bases aligning to TRBD2. V lost 5 bases, J lost 5 bases, and 5 bases stayed unmatched. The CDR3 is 15 residues long. Per germline, CDR1 SNHLY and CDR2 FYNNEI. The CDR3 nucleotides are TGTGCCAGCAGTACCGGGACTAGCGGAAACAATGAGCAGTTCTTC. Translation: CASSTGTSGNNEQFF. Supplemented by reference TRBV2 and TRBJ2-1, the full variable domain reads EPEVTQTPSHQVTQMGQEVILRCVPISNHLYFYWYRQILGQKVEFLVSFYNNEISEKSEIFDDQFSVERPDGSNFTLKIRSTKLEDSAMYFCASSTGTSGNNEQFFGPGTRLTVL.

This clonotype has more than one count but fewer than ten. The V call is TRBV5-1, the J call TRBJ2-7; 7 positions agree with TRBD2. After removal of 5 bases from V and 4 bases from J, the junction contained 12 bases not matched to a gene. The CDR3 contains 15 residues. Germline CDR1 is SGHRS and CDR2 is YFSETQ. This CDR3 reads CASSSVCDGGYEQYF. The DNA of the CDR3 is TGCGCCAGCAGTTCGGTTTGTGACGGGGGGTACGAGCAGTACTTC.

This clonotype came up a few times. J is TRBJ1-1 and V is TRBV19; 12 positions match TRBD1. J gave up 11 bases and V 5 bases, and 12 bases lay outside the gene matches. The CDR3 has 15 residues. The germline CDR1 and CDR2 sequences are LNHDA and SQIVND (reference sequence). The CDR3 loop reads CASSPYPGTGGNAFF. In DNA form, the CDR3 reads TGTGCCAGTAGTCCATACCCCGGGACAGGGGGCAATGCTTTCTTT.

This clonotype was counted between two and nine times. The chain joins TRBV3-1 to TRBJ2-3, with D maybe TRBD2 (5 bases). The CDR3 has 17 amino acids. Trimming pared 4 bases from V and 1 base from J, leaving 18 bases between. CDR1 is LGHDT and CDR2 is YNNKEL in the germline V gene (reference sequence). The CDR3 coding sequence is TGTGCCAGCAGCCTAGGACTGGTTGTAATCGGCACAGATACGCAGTATTTT. It translates to CASSLGLVVIGTDTQYF.